The clone carrying this T cell receptor beta chain was seen more than once but under ten times. These data come from a study of identical twins. This CDR3 is 14 amino acids long. V was pared by 1 base and J by 3 bases, with 10 bases between. Germline CDR1 and CDR2: MNHEY and SMNVEV (reference sequence). TCRdb recomputed calls from the 5' RACE reads with MiXCR, one row per CDR3 protein. The profile shows 420,000 or so distinct CDR3 sequences, around a sixth of them singletons. The chain combines TRBV27 with TRBJ2-7; TRBD2 might be the D (7 bases). This receptor was taken from a man aged 45 to 65 in good health. The sample consisted of naive T cells sorted from blood. CDR3 in amino acids: CASSLLGGHYEQYF. The DNA of the CDR3 is TGTGCCAGCAGTTTATTGGGGGGGCACTACGAGCAGTACTTC.